This TCR beta chain comes out of a study of blood T cell repertoires in COVID-19. Study-level information: Sites in the United States, Italy and Spain provided acute and convalescent COVID-19 samples.

V was pared by 7 bases and J by 6 bases, with 7 bases of the junction left unmatched. The CDR3 sequence is 14 residues long. CDR1 MNHEY and CDR2 SVGAGI come from the germline V gene. Authors' processing steps: Estimates of nucleated cell counts were drawn from the amplification of reference gene primers. Assay: immunoSEQ multiplex PCR; the TCRdb copy retains only in-frame clones and omits some. That table furnishes V, J and clone size, whereas the DNA furnished D and trimming. The table lists around 150,000 clones, around 87% of them singletons. Sequencing was performed on PBMCs or T cells enriched from blood (not recorded which). The clonotype comes from a woman aged 50 to 60 who had recovered from COVID-19. The genes are TRBV6-5 and TRBJ2-2, with 8 nucleotides matching TRBD2. The CDR3 loop is CASNGLAGAGELFF. In DNA, the CDR3 is TGTGCCAGCAACGGACTAGCTGGGGCCGGGGAGCTGTTTTTT.